Below, 21 T cell receptor beta chains from the same sample are listed, as sequenced in a study of blood T cells in healthy people across ages (dated by TCRdb to the mid-2010s). The library was made by 5' RACE. Sequencing relied on an Illumina HiSeq 2500. A second PCR of roughly 7 to 11 cycles was performed with a sample-barcoded 5' primer and a J-beta primer mix. TCRdb handled the public reads itself, with Q25 trimming in fastp and clone calling in MiXCR, and kept productive beta chains. Merged by CDR3 protein, the rows form single entries marked with the most common genes and DNA. The sample table lists a few hundred thousand distinct CDR3 sequences, roughly 28% of them with a count of one. The ten top clones hold under 20% of the sample. Input material: blood. The source is a woman in her seventies in good health.

For this clonotype: At one boundary the junction diverges from the germline segment, which might be a read error. The rearrangement joins TRBV11-2 to TRBJ2-1, with 15 bases identical to TRBD2. Germline CDR1 and CDR2: SGHAT and FQNNGV. The CDR3 is 17 amino acids. In nucleotides, the CDR3 is TGTGCCAGCAGCTTTTCGGGCCAAACCGGGACTAGCGGGGGGTACCACTTC. This encodes CASSFSGQTGTSGGYHF.

This clonotype was recorded at least ten times. V usage is TRBV5-1 and J usage is TRBJ1-3; D is ambiguous. V lost 5 bases to trimming and J lost 2 bases, with 17 bases between them. The CDR3 is made up of 16 amino acids. Per germline, CDR1 SGHRS and CDR2 YFSETQ. DNA of the CDR3: TGCGCCAGCAGACCAGATGCCGGAAGGACTGGAAACACCATATATTTT. Translation: CASRPDAGRTGNTIYF.

This clonotype was counted many times. V usage is TRBV11-2 and J usage is TRBJ2-7; TRBD1 agrees at 9 bases. V shed 5 bases and J 5 bases; nucleotides not matched to a gene: 4. This CDR3 comprises 13 residues. CDR1 and CDR2 (germline): SGHAT, FQNNGV. The CDR3 sequence: CASSLDRGNEQYF. The CDR3 DNA sequence: TGTGCCAGCAGCCTGGACAGGGGTAACGAGCAGTACTTC.

This clonotype was counted only a few times. V is TRBV20-1 and J is TRBJ2-3; the D gene could be TRBD1 or TRBD2 (5 bases each). CDR1 is DFQATT, CDR2 SNEGSKA, per germline (reference sequence). The CDR3 extends over 14 amino acids. V was trimmed by 5 bases and J by 2 bases, leaving 14 bases between them. DNA of the CDR3: TGCAGTGCTGGGAGAGCAGGGTCCACAGATACGCAGTATTTT. This codes for CSAGRAGSTDTQYF.

The genes are TRBV7-9 and TRBJ1-1, with D unclear. The CDR3 sequence is 14 residues long. V was trimmed by 4 bases and J by 5 bases, leaving 14 bases between them. Germline-derived CDR1 and CDR2 are SEHNR and FQNEAQ (reference sequence). CDR3 DNA: TGTGCCAGCAGCTCCGCGGCGGGTCAAACTGAAGCTTTCTTT. This translates into CASSSAAGQTEAFF.

This CDR3 reads CATAPNTGNIQYF. As DNA, the CDR3 is TGTGCCACCGCCCCGAACACCGGGAACATTCAGTACTTC. V and J are TRBV2 and TRBJ2-4; unclear D gene. This CDR3 region has 13 residues. Germline assignment: CDR1 SNHLY and CDR2 FYNNEI. The ends were cut back, 10 bases at V and 7 bases at J, with 17 bases in the middle. The full variable domain, completed using reference TRBV2 and TRBJ2-4, is EPEVTQTPSHQVTQMGQEVILRCVPISNHLYFYWYRQILGQKVEFLVSFYNNEISEKSEIFDDQFSVERPDGSNFTLKIRSTKLEDSAMYFCATAPNTGNIQYFGAGTRLSVL.

This chain links TRBV20-1 with TRBJ2-7; 7 nucleotides align to TRBD1. The CDR3 is 13 amino acids. J gave up 7 bases and V 3 bases, and 9 bases lay outside the gene matches. Germline V gives CDR1 DFQATT, CDR2 SNEGSKA (reference sequence). In DNA form, the CDR3 reads TGCAGTGCTAGCCGACAGGGCCCCAGAGAGCAGTACTTC. It specifies CSASRQGPREQYF.

About this clonotype itself: Relative to the germline gene, one junction end is altered; a read error may explain this. CDR3 sequence: CASSGPRGPGYAF. The CDR3 nucleotides read TGCGCCAGCAGCGGGCCCAGGGGGCCCGGCTACGCCTTC. The rearrangement uses TRBV5-1 and TRBJ1-2, with 8 nucleotides matching TRBD1. In germline, CDR1 is SGHRS, CDR2 YFSETQ. CDR3 size: 13 residues.

This clonotype was observed a few times. This chain uses TRBV29-1 with TRBJ1-2; TRBD1 matches at 7 bases. From germline, CDR1 is SQVTM and CDR2 ANQGSEA. The length of the CDR3 is 13 residues. Germline trimming cut 4 bases from V and 1 base from J; bases unmatched to any gene: 3. The CDR3 is CSVVRDSNYGYTF. The DNA of the CDR3 is TGCAGCGTTGTTAGGGACAGTAACTATGGCTACACCTTC.

The chain couples TRBV12-3 or TRBV12-4 to TRBJ2-6, with D uncertain. V lost 5 bases to trimming and J lost 3 bases, with 5 bases between them. The CDR3 covers 13 residues. The CDR3 coding sequence is TGTGCCAGCAGTCCTTATGGGGCCAACGTCCTGACTTTC. This sequence encodes CASSPYGANVLTF.

As for this clonotype: One base away lies a much larger clone, so this may be a sequencing read error. The chain carries TRBV13 and TRBJ2-3; D gene uncertain. Germline V gives CDR1 PRHDT, CDR2 FYEKMQ (reference sequence). The CDR3 consists of 14 residues. The DNA of the CDR3 is TGTGCCAGCAGCCTGCGTCAGTTCACAGATATGCAGTATTTT. Translated, it gives CASSLRQFTDMQYF.

The rearrangement links TRBV6-5 to TRBJ2-4; TRBD2 matches at 10 bases. The CDR3 extends over 19 amino acids. J gave up 0 bases and V 0 bases, and 8 bases lay outside the gene matches. Germline V gene data show CDR1 as MNHEY and CDR2 as SVGAGI. The CDR3 here is CASSYSLAGLLIAKNIQYF. CDR3 DNA sequence: TGTGCCAGCAGTTACTCACTAGCGGGGTTGCTTATAGCCAAAAACATTCAGTACTTC.

This clonotype was detected only a few times. The chain links TRBV20-1 to TRBJ2-5, with D tentatively TRBD2 (6 bases). The assigned J gene may be wrong: the sequence end matches TRBJ2-1 better. Germline V lookup: CDR1 DFQATT, CDR2 SNEGSKA (reference sequence). The CDR3 is made up of 13 amino acids. CDR3 in amino acids: CSALGTPGNEQFF. In nucleotides, the CDR3 is TGCAGTGCTCTCGGGACTCCGGGGAATGAGCAGTTCTTC.

Here the CDR3 DNA reads TGTGCCAGCAGTCCTCGGCCCAGAGGTGGCTACACCTTC. It specifies CASSPRPRGGYTF. The chain employs TRBV27 and TRBJ1-2; D is ambiguous. Between the trimmed V and J ends, which lost 5 bases and 7 bases, there was a span of 14 bases. This CDR3 has 13 residues. The germline gives CDR1 MNHEY, CDR2 SMNVEV (reference sequence).

This clonotype was counted between two and nine times. V usage is TRBV4-3 and J usage is TRBJ2-5, with 8 bases fitting TRBD2. This CDR3 has 13 residues. CDR1 is LGHNA and CDR2 is YSLEER in the germline V gene. With 4 bases clipped from V and 5 bases from J, the junction kept 3 bases outside the gene matches. CDR3 amino acids: CASSPVAGETQYF. As DNA, the CDR3 is TGCGCCAGCAGCCCGGTAGCGGGGGAGACCCAGTACTTC.

This clonotype turned up a few times. The chain combines TRBV20-1 with TRBJ1-6; 9 bases line up with TRBD1. From germline, CDR1 is DFQATT and CDR2 SNEGSKA (reference sequence). The CDR3 spans 17 residues. V lost 1 base and J lost 0; bases outside the gene matches: 4. Here the CDR3 DNA reads TGCAGTGCTAGAGTAGGGACAGGGAGCTCCTATAATTCACCCCTCCACTTT. It encodes CSARVGTGSSYNSPLHF.

A few counts support this clonotype. V gene TRBV27 combines with J gene TRBJ1-5, with D unresolved. V gave up 3 bases and J gave up 5 bases, with 11 bases separating them. Germline loops: CDR1 MNHEY, CDR2 SMNVEV (reference sequence). The CDR3 runs 14 residues. CDR3 in DNA: TGTGCCAGCAGTTTTCTCGGGGTGGATCAGCCCCAGCATTTT. It encodes CASSFLGVDQPQHF.

Only one count was recorded for this clonotype. The V gene is TRBV5-1, the J gene TRBJ2-3; 13 bases map to TRBD2. The CDR3 totals 19 residues. V was pared by 0 bases and J by 1 base, with 8 bases of the junction left unmatched. Germline V lookup: CDR1 SGHRS, CDR2 YFSETQ. CDR3 in amino acids: CASSLGRTSGRGGTDTQYF. The CDR3 DNA reads TGCGCCAGCAGCTTGGGGCGTACTAGCGGGAGGGGCGGCACAGATACGCAGTATTTT.

Ten or more counts support this clonotype. The rearrangement uses TRBV3-1 and TRBJ2-1; TRBD2 matches 9 bases. The CDR3 spans 15 residues. Germline V gene sequence: CDR1 LGHDT, CDR2 YNNKEL (reference sequence). The V and J ends lost 6 bases and 3 bases, in that order; junction bases with no gene match: 6. CDR3 nucleotides: TGTGCCAGCAGTCGAAGCGGGGGGTTCTACAATGAGCAGTTCTTC. Its protein product is CASSRSGGFYNEQFF.

This clonotype turned up a few times. This rearrangement joins TRBV2 to TRBJ1-5; D perhaps matches TRBD1 (6 bases). CDR1 SNHLY and CDR2 FYNNEI come from the germline V gene. The CDR3 has 15 amino acids. V lost 3 bases and J 9 bases, leaving 18 bases between the germline ends. The CDR3 is CASSDRGGLALPQHF. CDR3 nucleotides: TGTGCCAGCAGTGATAGGGGGGGTTTGGCTTTGCCCCAGCATTTT.

The chain is built from TRBV13 and TRBJ1-2, with unresolved D. Germline V gene sequence: CDR1 PRHDT, CDR2 FYEKMQ (reference sequence). Trimming took 4 bases from V and 1 from J, leaving 10 bases between them. The length of the CDR3 is 14 residues. Here the CDR3 DNA reads TGTGCCAGCAGCTATAACACCAATAACTATGGCTACACCTTC. Its protein product is CASSYNTNNYGYTF. The full variable domain, with the rest looked up from reference TRBV13 and TRBJ1-2, is AAGVIQSPRHLIKEKRETATLKCYPIPRHDTVYWYQQGPGQDPQFLISFYEKMQSDKGSIPDRFSAQQFSDYHSELNMSSLELGDSALYFCASSYNTNNYGYTFGSGTRLTVV.